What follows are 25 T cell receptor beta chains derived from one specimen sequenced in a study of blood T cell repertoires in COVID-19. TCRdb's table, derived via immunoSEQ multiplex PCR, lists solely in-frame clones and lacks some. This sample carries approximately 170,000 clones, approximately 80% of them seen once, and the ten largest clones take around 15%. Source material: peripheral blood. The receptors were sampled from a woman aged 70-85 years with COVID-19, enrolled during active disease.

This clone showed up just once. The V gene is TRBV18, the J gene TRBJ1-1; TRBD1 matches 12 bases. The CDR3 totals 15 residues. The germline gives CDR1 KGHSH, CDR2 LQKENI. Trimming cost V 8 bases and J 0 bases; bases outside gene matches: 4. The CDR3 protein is CASLGTGGMNTEAFF. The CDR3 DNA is TGTGCCAGCCTAGGGACAGGGGGCATGAACACTGAAGCTTTCTTT.

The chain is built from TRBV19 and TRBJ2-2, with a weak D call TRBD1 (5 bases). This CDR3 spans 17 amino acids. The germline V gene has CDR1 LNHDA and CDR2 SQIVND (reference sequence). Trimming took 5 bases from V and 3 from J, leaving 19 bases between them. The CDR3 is CASSVTLLVGDTGELFF. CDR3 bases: TGTGCCAGTAGTGTAACCCTTTTGGTAGGGGACACCGGGGAGCTGTTTTTT. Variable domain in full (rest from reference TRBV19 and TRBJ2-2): DGGITQSPKYLFRKEGQNVTLSCEQNLNHDAMYWYRQDPGQGLRLIYYSQIVNDFQKGDIAEGYSVSREKKESFPLTVTSAQKNPTAFYLCASSVTLLVGDTGELFFGEGSRLTVL.

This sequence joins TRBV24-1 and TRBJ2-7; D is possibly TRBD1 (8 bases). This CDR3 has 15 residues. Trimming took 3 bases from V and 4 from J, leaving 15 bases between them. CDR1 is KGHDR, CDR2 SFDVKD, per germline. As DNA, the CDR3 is TGTGCCACCAGTGATGAAAAACAGGGGGGGTACGAGCAGTACGTC. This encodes CATSDEKQGGYEQYV.

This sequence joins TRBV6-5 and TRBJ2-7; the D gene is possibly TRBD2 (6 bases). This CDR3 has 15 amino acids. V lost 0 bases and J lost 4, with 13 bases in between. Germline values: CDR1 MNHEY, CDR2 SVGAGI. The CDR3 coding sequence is TGTGCCAGCAGTTACTCGATCGGGGGTAATTACGAGCAGTACGTC. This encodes CASSYSIGGNYEQYV.

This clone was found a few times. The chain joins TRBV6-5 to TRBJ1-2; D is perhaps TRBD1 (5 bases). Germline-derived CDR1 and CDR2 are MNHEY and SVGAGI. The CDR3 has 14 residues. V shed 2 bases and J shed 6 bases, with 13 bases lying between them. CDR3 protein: CASSYLQGSHGYTF. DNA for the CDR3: TGTGCCAGCAGTTACCTCCAGGGTAGCCATGGCTACACCTTC.

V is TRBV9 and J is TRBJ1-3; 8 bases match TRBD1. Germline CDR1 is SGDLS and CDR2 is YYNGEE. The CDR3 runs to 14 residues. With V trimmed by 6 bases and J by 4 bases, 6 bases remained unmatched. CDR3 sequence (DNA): TGTGCCAGCACTGAGGACAGGGAGGGAAACACCATATATTTT. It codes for CASTEDREGNTIYF.

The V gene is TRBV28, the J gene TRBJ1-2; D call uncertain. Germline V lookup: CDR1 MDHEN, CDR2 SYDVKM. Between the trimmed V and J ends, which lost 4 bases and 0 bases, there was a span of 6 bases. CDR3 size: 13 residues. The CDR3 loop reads CASSYSSNYGYTF. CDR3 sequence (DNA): TGTGCCAGCAGTTACAGTTCTAACTATGGCTACACCTTC.

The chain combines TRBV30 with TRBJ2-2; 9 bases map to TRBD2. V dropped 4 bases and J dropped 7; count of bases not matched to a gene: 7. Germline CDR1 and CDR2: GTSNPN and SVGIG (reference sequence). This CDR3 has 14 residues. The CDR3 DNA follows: TGTGCCTGGATCAGGACTAGCGTGGTCGGGGAGCTGTTTTTT. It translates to CAWIRTSVVGELFF.

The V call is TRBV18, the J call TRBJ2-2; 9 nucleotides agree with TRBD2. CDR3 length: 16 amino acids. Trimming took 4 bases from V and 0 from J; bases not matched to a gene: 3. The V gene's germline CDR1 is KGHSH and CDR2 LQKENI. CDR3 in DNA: TGTGCCAGCTCACTTCTAGCGGGGACGAACACCGGGGAGCTGTTTTTT. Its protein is CASSLLAGTNTGELFF.

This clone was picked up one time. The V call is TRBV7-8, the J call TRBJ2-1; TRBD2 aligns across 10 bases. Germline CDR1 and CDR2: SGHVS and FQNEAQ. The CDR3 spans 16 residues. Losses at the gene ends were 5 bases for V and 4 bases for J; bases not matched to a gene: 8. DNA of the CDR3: TGTGCCAGCAGCCCACGAGGACTAGCGGCTTACAATGAGCAGTTCTTC. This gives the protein CASSPRGLAAYNEQFF.

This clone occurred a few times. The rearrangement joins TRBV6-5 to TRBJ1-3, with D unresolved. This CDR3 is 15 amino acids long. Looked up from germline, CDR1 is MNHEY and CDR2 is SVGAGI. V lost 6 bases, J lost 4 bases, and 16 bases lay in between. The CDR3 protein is CASRGSLDLGNTIYF. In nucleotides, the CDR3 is TGTGCCAGCAGGGGGAGCTTGGATCTCGGAAACACCATATATTTT.

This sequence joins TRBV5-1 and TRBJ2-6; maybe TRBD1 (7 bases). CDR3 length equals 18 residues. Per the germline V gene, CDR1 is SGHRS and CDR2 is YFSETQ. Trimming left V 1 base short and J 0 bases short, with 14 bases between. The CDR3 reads CASSLMAGGSSGANVLTF. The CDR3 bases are TGCGCCAGCAGCTTGATGGCAGGGGGGAGCTCTGGGGCCAACGTCCTGACTTTC. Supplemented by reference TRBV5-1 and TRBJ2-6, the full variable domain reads KAGVTQTPRYLIKTRGQQVTLSCSPISGHRSVSWYQQTPGQGLQFLFEYFSETQRNKGNFPGRFSGRQFSNSRSEMNVSTLELGDSALYLCASSLMAGGSSGANVLTFGAGSRLTVL.

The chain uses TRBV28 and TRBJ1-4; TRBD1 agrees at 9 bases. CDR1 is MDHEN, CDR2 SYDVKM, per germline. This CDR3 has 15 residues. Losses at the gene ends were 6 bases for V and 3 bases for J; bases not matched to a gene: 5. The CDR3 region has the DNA TGTGCCAGCAGACCCACAGGGGGCTCTAATGAAAAACTGTTTTTT. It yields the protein CASRPTGGSNEKLFF. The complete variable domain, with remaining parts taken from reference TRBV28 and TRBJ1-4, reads DVKVTQSSRYLVKRTGEKVFLECVQDMDHENMFWYRQDPGLGLRLIYFSYDVKMKEKGDIPEGYSVSREKKERFSLILESASTNQTSMYLCASRPTGGSNEKLFFGSGTQLSVL.

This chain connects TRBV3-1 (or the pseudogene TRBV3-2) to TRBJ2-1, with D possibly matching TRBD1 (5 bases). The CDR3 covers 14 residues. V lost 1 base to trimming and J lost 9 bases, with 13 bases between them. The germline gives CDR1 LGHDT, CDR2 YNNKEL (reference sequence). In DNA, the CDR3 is TGTGCCAGCAGCCAAGGTTCAGGGCACGGTGAGCAGTTCTTC. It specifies CASSQGSGHGEQFF.

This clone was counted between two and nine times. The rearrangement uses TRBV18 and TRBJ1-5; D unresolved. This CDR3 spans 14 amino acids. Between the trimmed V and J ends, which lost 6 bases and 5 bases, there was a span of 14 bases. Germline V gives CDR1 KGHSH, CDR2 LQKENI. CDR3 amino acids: CASSAEVRDQPQHF. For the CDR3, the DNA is TGTGCCAGCTCCGCGGAGGTGAGGGATCAGCCCCAGCATTTT.

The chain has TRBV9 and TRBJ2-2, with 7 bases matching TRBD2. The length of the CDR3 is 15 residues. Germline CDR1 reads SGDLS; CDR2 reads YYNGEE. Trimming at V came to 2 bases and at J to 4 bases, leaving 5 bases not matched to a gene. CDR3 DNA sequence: TGTGCCAGCAGCGTCTCGGGAGGTATCACCGGGGAGCTGTTTTTT. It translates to CASSVSGGITGELFF.

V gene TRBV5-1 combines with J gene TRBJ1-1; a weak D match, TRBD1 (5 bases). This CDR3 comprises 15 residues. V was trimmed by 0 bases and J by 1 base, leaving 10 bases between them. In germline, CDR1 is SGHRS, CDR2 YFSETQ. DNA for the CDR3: TGCGCCAGCAGCTTGGTAGGCGGGACGAACACTGAAGCTTTCTTT. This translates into CASSLVGGTNTEAFF.

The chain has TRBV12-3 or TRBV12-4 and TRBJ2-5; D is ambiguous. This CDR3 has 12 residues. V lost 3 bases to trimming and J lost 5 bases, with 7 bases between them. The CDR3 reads CASSLVAETQYF. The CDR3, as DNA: TGTGCCAGCAGTTTGGTCGCGGAGACCCAGTACTTC.

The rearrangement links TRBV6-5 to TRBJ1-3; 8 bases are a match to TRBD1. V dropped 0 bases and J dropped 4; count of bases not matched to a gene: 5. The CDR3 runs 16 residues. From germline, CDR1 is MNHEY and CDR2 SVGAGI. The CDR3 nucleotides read TGTGCCAGCAGTTACTCGAGGACAGGGCGGGGAAACACCATATATTTT. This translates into CASSYSRTGRGNTIYF.

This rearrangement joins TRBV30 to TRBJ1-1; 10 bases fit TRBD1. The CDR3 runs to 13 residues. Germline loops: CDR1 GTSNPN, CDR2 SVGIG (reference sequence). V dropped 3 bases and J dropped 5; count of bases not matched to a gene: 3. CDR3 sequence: CAWRWTGGTEAFF. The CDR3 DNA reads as TGTGCCTGGAGGTGGACAGGGGGGACTGAAGCTTTCTTT.

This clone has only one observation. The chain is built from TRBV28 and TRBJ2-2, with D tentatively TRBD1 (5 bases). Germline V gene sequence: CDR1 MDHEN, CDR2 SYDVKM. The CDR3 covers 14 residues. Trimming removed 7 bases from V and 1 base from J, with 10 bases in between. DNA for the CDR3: TGTGCCAGCATTGTAGGACAGAACACCGGGGAGCTGTTTTTT. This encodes CASIVGQNTGELFF.

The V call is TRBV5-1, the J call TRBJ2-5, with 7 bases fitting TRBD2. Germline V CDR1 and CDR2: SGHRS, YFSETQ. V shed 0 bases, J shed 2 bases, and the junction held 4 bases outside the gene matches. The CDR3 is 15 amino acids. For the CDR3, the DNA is TGCGCCAGCAGCTTGGATAGCGGGCGACAAGAGACCCAGTACTTC. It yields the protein CASSLDSGRQETQYF.

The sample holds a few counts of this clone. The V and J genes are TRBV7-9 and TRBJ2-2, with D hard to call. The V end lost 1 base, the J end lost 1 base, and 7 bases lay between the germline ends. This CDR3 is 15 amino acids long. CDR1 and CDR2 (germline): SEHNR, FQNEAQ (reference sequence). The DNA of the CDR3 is TGTGCCAGCAGCTTAGGGTACAGGAACACCGGGGAGCTGTTTTTT. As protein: CASSLGYRNTGELFF.

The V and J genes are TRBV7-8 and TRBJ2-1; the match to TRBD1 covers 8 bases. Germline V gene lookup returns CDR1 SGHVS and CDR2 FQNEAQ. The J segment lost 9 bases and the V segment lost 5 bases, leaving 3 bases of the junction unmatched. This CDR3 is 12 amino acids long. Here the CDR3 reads CASSTDRGEQFF. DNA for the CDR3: TGTGCCAGCAGCACTGACAGGGGTGAGCAGTTCTTC.

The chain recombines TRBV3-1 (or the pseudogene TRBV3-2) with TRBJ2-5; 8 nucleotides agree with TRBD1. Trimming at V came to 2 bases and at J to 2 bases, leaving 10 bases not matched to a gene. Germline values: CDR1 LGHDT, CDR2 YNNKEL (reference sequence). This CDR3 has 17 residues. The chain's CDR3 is CASSQTPWRDRQETQYF. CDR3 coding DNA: TGTGCCAGCAGCCAAACCCCCTGGCGGGACAGGCAAGAGACCCAGTACTTC.